One sample yielded the 29 T cell receptor beta chains listed below, sequenced in a study of graft-versus-host responses after intestinal transplantation. The repertoire was sequenced with immunoSEQ multiplex PCR; TCRdb's copy has only in-frame clones and lacks some. The table includes some 40,000 clones, nearly 95% detected once. Their recognized antigens are unknown. Sequences were derived from unstimulated CD8+ T cells sorted from spleen or lymph node cells, sampled before transplant. Receptor source: a human donor who was the organ donor for an intestinal transplant.

This clone was detected a few times. This sequence joins TRBV28 and TRBJ2-3; TRBD2 aligns across 11 bases. CDR1 and CDR2 (germline): MDHEN, SYDVKM. V lost 8 bases to trimming and J lost 4 bases; unmatched junction nucleotides: 17. This CDR3 region has 18 residues. The CDR3 spells CASGRGFSGRAGADTQYF. The CDR3 DNA follows: TGTGCCAGCGGCCGGGGATTTAGCGGGAGGGCAGGGGCAGATACGCAGTATTTT. Together with reference TRBV28 and TRBJ2-3, the CDR3 gives the full variable domain: DVKVTQSSRYLVKRTGEKVFLECVQDMDHENMFWYRQDPGLGLRLIYFSYDVKMKEKGDIPEGYSVSREKKERFSLILESASTNQTSMYLCASGRGFSGRAGADTQYFGPGTRLTVL.

The genes are TRBV5-5 and TRBJ2-7; D gene ambiguous. The length of the CDR3 is 15 residues. Germline V lookup: CDR1 SGHKS, CDR2 YYEKEE (reference sequence). Trimming took off 3 bases at V and 4 bases at J, with 17 bases between the two ends. The CDR3 here is CASSYNWGPLYEQYF. As DNA, the CDR3 is TGTGCCAGCAGCTACAACTGGGGTCCTCTTTACGAGCAGTACTTC. The full variable domain, its missing parts supplied by reference TRBV5-5 and TRBJ2-7, is DAGVTQSPTHLIKTRGQQVTLRCSPISGHKSVSWYQQVLGQGPQFIFQYYEKEERGRGNFPDRFSARQFPNYSSELNVNALLLGDSALYLCASSYNWGPLYEQYFGPGTRLTVT.

The rearrangement joins TRBV4-3 to TRBJ2-3, with D unresolved. The germline V gene has CDR1 LGHNA and CDR2 YSLEER. With 2 bases removed from V and 4 bases from J, the gap between germline ends came to 13 bases. There are 15 residues in the CDR3. The CDR3 region has the DNA TGCGCCAGCAGCCAATCCCTGGGCGGCCCAGATACGCAGTATTTT. Translation gives CASSQSLGGPDTQYF.

The chain joins TRBV28 to TRBJ1-2; 9 bases fit TRBD1. Trimming removed 2 bases from V and 4 bases from J; junction bases left unmatched: 2. This CDR3 region has 14 residues. CDR1 and CDR2 (germline): MDHEN, SYDVKM. In nucleotides, the CDR3 is TGTGCCAGCAGTTTAACAGGGGGCAGCTATGGCTACACCTTC. The encoded protein is CASSLTGGSYGYTF.

This sequence joins TRBV28 and TRBJ2-3, with 9 positions matching TRBD1. The CDR3 consists of 14 residues. The V segment lost 6 bases and the J segment 6 bases; nucleotides outside the gene matches: 7. The V gene's germline CDR1 is MDHEN and CDR2 SYDVKM. Written as DNA, the CDR3 is TGTGCCAGCAGGCCGGGACAGGGTCCCGATACGCAGTATTTT. This translates into CASRPGQGPDTQYF.

This clone was found once. This chain uses TRBV4-3 with TRBJ1-5; D unclear. V lost 0 bases and J lost 0, with 9 bases in between. The CDR3 spans 16 residues. Germline CDR1 is LGHNA and CDR2 is YSLEER. CDR3 protein: CASSQEHRDSNQPQHF. CDR3 DNA: TGCGCCAGCAGCCAAGAGCACCGTGATAGCAATCAGCCCCAGCATTTT.

This chain uses TRBV28 with TRBJ2-7; no firm D call. Per germline, CDR1 MDHEN and CDR2 SYDVKM. This CDR3 region has 13 residues. Trimming stripped 3 bases from V and 0 bases from J, with 6 bases between. The CDR3 region is CASSLIFSYEQYF. In DNA, the CDR3 is TGTGCCAGCAGTTTGATCTTCTCCTACGAGCAGTACTTC.

The chain recombines TRBV9 with TRBJ2-2; TRBD2 matches at 11 bases. The CDR3 runs 17 residues. Germline CDR1 reads SGDLS; CDR2 reads YYNGEE. V shed 2 bases and J 1 base; nucleotides not matched to a gene: 4. Here the CDR3 reads CASSVHLAGGNTGELFF. The CDR3 nucleotides are TGTGCCAGCAGCGTCCACCTAGCGGGAGGGAACACCGGGGAGCTGTTTTTT.

The rearrangement uses TRBV6-5 and TRBJ2-4, with D unclear. Germline V CDR1 and CDR2: MNHEY, SVGAGI. With 5 bases removed from V and 8 bases from J, the gap between germline ends came to 16 bases. There are 14 residues in the CDR3. CDR3 in amino acids: CASSVESPWDIQYF. The CDR3 DNA reads TGTGCCAGCAGTGTTGAGTCACCCTGGGACATTCAGTACTTC.

The chain is built from TRBV29-1 and TRBJ2-3; 8 bases are a match to TRBD1. The CDR3 length is 17 residues. Germline-derived CDR1 and CDR2 are SQVTM and ANQGSEA. V shed 2 bases and J 0 bases; nucleotides not matched to a gene: 10. CDR3: CSVEFVQGVRSTDTQYF. The DNA for the CDR3 is TGCAGCGTTGAATTCGTACAGGGGGTAAGGAGCACAGATACGCAGTATTTT.

V and J are TRBV6-6 and TRBJ2-7; 9 bases match TRBD2. The CDR3 is 14 residues long. CDR1 MNHNY and CDR2 SVGAGI come from the germline V gene (reference sequence). The V and J ends lost 2 bases and 2 bases, in that order; junction bases with no gene match: 1. CDR3 nucleotide sequence: TGTGCCAGCAGTTACGCTAGCGGGGCCTACGAGCAGTACTTC. It yields the protein CASSYASGAYEQYF.

This clone was observed a single time. The chain recombines TRBV9 with TRBJ1-3; no definite D call. CDR3 size: 14 residues. Trimming shortened V by 4 bases and J by 0 bases, and 8 bases separated the two germline ends. Germline assignment: CDR1 SGDLS and CDR2 YYNGEE. The DNA of the CDR3 is TGTGCCAGCAGCAGACGGAGCTCTGGAAACACCATATATTTT. Amino acids: CASSRRSSGNTIYF.

V usage is TRBV7-3 and J usage is TRBJ1-1; possible D gene TRBD1, 5 bases. CDR3 size: 13 residues. Between the trimmed V and J ends, which lost 5 bases and 4 bases, there was a span of 11 bases. The germline gives CDR1 SGHTA, CDR2 FQGTGA. The CDR3 DNA sequence: TGTGCCAGCAGCCCCGGGGACGCCACTGAAGCTTTCTTT. It encodes CASSPGDATEAFF.

The chain links TRBV19 to TRBJ2-7; a weak D match, TRBD2 (5 bases). The CDR3 extends over 13 amino acids. The germline CDR1 and CDR2 sequences are LNHDA and SQIVND (reference sequence). V was trimmed by 6 bases and J by 7 bases, leaving 16 bases between them. Here the CDR3 DNA reads TGTGCCAGTAGCGACTACCCCGCCGGGGAGCAGTACTTC. Encoded protein: CASSDYPAGEQYF.

J is TRBJ2-2 and V is TRBV9; 9 bases agree with TRBD1. This CDR3 is 13 amino acids long. Germline CDR1 and CDR2: SGDLS and YYNGEE. V lost 3 bases to trimming and J lost 6 bases; unmatched junction nucleotides: 0. The CDR3 nucleotides are TGTGCCAGCAGCGGACAGGGGGCCGGGGAGCTGTTTTTT. It yields the protein CASSGQGAGELFF.

V gene TRBV5-4 combines with J gene TRBJ2-1; 8 bases match TRBD1. Germline assignment: CDR1 SGHNT and CDR2 YYREEE (reference sequence). Trimming removed 0 bases from V and 6 bases from J; junction bases left unmatched: 2. CDR3 length: 14 amino acids. CDR3 nucleotides: TGTGCCAGCAGCTTGGCGGGACAGGCCAATGAGCAGTTCTTC. Its translation: CASSLAGQANEQFF.

The V gene is TRBV6-9, the J gene TRBJ2-7; 9 bases align to TRBD1. The length of the CDR3 is 15 residues. CDR1 is MNHGY and CDR2 is SVAAGI in the germline V gene. The junction had 6 bases not matched to a gene; V was cut back by 5 bases and J by 1 base. Here the CDR3 DNA reads TGTGCCAGCAGTGCCGGACAGGGGCCTTCCTACGAGCAGTACTTC. Translation: CASSAGQGPSYEQYF.

The rearrangement links TRBV7-8 to TRBJ1-2; D is unclear. The CDR3 totals 12 residues. V was cut by 7 bases and J by 9 bases, with 15 bases left in between. Looked up from germline, CDR1 is SGHVS and CDR2 is FQNEAQ. The CDR3 DNA follows: TGTGCCAGCAATGACGGGCTAAGGAGCTACACCTTC. Its protein is CASNDGLRSYTF.

V usage is TRBV5-6 and J usage is TRBJ2-7, with a tentative D call TRBD2 (6 bases). There are 14 residues in the CDR3. V lost 0 bases and J 6 bases, leaving 13 bases between the germline ends. Germline V CDR1 and CDR2: SGHDT, YYEEEE. The CDR3 nucleotides are TGTGCCAGCAGCTTGGGACAGCCTAGCGCCGAGCAGTACTTC. This sequence encodes CASSLGQPSAEQYF.

The chain recombines TRBV5-5 with TRBJ2-7; D is uncertain. CDR1 and CDR2 (germline): SGHKS, YYEKEE (reference sequence). The CDR3 sequence is 14 residues long. V shed 5 bases and J shed 2 bases, with 14 bases lying between them. For the CDR3, the DNA is TGTGCCAGCAGGCCTGGAGACAAGACCTACGAGCAGTACTTC. Protein sequence: CASRPGDKTYEQYF.

This clone has only one observation. The chain employs TRBV28 and TRBJ2-1; D is ambiguous. This CDR3 contains 14 residues. Germline V gene data show CDR1 as MDHEN and CDR2 as SYDVKM. The V gene lost 6 bases and the J gene lost 8 bases, with 17 bases spanning the gap. Written as DNA, the CDR3 is TGTGCCAGCAGCCCCGAGTCCGCTGAGGATGAGCAGTTCTTC. Translating gives CASSPESAEDEQFF.

The chain links TRBV27 to TRBJ2-7, with TRBD1 matching over 9 bases. The germline gives CDR1 MNHEY, CDR2 SMNVEV (reference sequence). The CDR3 totals 14 residues. V lost 3 bases and J lost 1; bases outside the gene matches: 1. The CDR3 DNA reads TGTGCCAGCAGTTTTGGGACAGGGTCCTACGAGCAGTACTTC. Translation gives CASSFGTGSYEQYF.

V is TRBV27 and J is TRBJ2-7; 8 bases agree with TRBD2. Unmatched junction bases numbered 3, after V lost 0 bases and J lost 2 bases. CDR3 length: 15 amino acids. Per germline, CDR1 MNHEY and CDR2 SMNVEV (reference sequence). In DNA form, the CDR3 reads TGTGCCAGCAGTTTATCAGGGGGACTAGCCTACGAGCAGTACTTC. It codes for CASSLSGGLAYEQYF.

CDR3 amino acids: CASSWTSPGELFF. The CDR3 DNA follows: TGTGCCAGCAGCTGGACTAGCCCCGGGGAGCTGTTTTTT. The J gene is TRBJ2-2, the V gene TRBV11-2, with 8 positions matching TRBD2. There are 13 residues in the CDR3. With V trimmed by 4 bases and J by 6 bases, 1 base remained unmatched. Germline V gene lookup returns CDR1 SGHAT and CDR2 FQNNGV. Together with reference TRBV11-2 and TRBJ2-2, the CDR3 gives the full variable domain: EAGVAQSPRYKIIEKRQSVAFWCNPISGHATLYWYQQILGQGPKLLIQFQNNGVVDDSQLPKDRFSAERLKGVDSTLKIQPAKLEDSAVYLCASSWTSPGELFFGEGSRLTVL.

The rearrangement uses TRBV5-4 and TRBJ2-1; D is possibly TRBD1 or TRBD2 (5 bases each). The V end lost 2 bases, the J end lost 8 bases, and 17 bases lay between the germline ends. CDR1 and CDR2 from the germline V gene are SGHNT and YYREEE (reference sequence). The CDR3 contains 15 residues. CDR3 loop: CASSLRPGPNYEQFF. CDR3 sequence (DNA): TGTGCCAGCAGCTTAAGGCCGGGGCCCAACTATGAGCAGTTCTTC.

This clone was seen a handful of times. This chain joins TRBV11-2 and TRBJ2-7, with D unclear. CDR3 length equals 13 residues. Germline V lookup: CDR1 SGHAT, CDR2 FQNNGV. V was pared by 2 bases and J by 2 bases, with 7 bases between. In nucleotides, the CDR3 is TGTGCCAGCAGCTTAAAGGAGACCTACGAGCAGTACTTC. It encodes CASSLKETYEQYF.

This chain links TRBV12-5 with TRBJ1-1; no clear D gene. The length of the CDR3 is 10 residues. Trimming cost V 8 bases and J 8 bases, with 9 bases left between them. Germline CDR1 reads LGHNT; CDR2 reads FRNRAP. CDR3 sequence: CASQMSEAFF. The CDR3 DNA follows: TGTGCTAGTCAGATGTCGGAAGCTTTCTTT.

CDR3: CAIRTGTSSSYEQYF. CDR3 DNA sequence: TGTGCCATCAGAACCGGGACTAGCAGTTCCTACGAGCAGTACTTC. V gene TRBV10-3 combines with J gene TRBJ2-7; TRBD2 agrees at 9 bases. V lost 6 bases and J lost 1; bases outside the gene matches: 7. Germline values: CDR1 ENHRY, CDR2 SYGVKD. CDR3 length: 15 residues.

The chain employs TRBV4-1 and TRBJ2-3; D gene unclear. In germline, CDR1 is MGHRA, CDR2 YSYEKL. The CDR3 has 14 residues. Between the trimmed V and J ends, which lost 0 bases and 5 bases, there was a span of 9 bases. The CDR3: CASSQEGWVDTQYF. The CDR3 DNA sequence: TGCGCCAGCAGCCAAGAAGGGTGGGTAGATACGCAGTATTTT.